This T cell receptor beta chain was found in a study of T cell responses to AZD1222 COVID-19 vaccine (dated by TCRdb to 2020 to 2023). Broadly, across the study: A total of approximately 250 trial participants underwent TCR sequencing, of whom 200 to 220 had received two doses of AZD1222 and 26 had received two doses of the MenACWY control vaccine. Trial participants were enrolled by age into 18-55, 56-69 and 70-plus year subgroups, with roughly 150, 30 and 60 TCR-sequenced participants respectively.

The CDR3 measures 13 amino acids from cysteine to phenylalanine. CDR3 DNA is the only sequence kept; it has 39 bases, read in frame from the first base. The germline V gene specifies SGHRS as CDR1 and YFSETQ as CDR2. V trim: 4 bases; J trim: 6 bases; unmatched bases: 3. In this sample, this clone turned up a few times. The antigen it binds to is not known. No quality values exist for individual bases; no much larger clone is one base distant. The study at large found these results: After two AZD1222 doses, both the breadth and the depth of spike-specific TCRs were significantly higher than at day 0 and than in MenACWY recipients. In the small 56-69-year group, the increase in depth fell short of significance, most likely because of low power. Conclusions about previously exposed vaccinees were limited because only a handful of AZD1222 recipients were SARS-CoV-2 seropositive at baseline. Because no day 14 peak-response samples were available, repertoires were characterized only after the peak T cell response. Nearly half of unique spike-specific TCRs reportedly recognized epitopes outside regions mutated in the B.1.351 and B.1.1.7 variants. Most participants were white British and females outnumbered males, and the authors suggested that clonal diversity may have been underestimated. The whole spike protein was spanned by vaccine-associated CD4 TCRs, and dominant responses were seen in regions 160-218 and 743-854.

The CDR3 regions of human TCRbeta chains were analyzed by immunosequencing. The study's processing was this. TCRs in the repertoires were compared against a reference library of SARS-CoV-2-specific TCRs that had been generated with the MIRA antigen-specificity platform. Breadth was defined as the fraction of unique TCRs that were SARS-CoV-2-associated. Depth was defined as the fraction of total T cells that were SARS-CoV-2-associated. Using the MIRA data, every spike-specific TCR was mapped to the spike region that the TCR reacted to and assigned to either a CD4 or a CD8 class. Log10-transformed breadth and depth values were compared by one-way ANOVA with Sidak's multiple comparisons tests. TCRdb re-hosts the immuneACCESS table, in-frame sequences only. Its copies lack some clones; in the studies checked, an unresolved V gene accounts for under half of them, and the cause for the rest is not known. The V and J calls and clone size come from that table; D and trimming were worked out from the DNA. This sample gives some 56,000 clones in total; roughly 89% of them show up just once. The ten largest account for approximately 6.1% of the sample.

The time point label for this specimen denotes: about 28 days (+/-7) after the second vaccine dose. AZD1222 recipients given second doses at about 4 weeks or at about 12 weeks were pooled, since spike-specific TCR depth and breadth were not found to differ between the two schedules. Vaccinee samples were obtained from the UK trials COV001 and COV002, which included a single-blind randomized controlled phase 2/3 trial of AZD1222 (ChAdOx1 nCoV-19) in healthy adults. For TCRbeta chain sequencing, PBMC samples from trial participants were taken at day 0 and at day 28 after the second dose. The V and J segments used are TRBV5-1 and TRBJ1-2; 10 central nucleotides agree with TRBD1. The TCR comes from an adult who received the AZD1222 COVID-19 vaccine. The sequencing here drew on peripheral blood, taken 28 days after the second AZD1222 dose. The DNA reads TGCGCCAGCAGCAGGGACAGGGGTAATGGCTACACCTTC. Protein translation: CASSRDRGNGYTF.